The clone carrying this T cell receptor beta chain was seen once. Its target is not known. Exclusion of a patient followed from autoimmune disease history or systemic immunosuppression. The sample originates from a study of OX40 agonist ivuxolimab in advanced cancers. The study's findings and limits: Averaging showed that CD8+ T cells had more expanded clones than CD4+ did. Some patients who did not respond also had low normalized T-cell clonal expansion.

Data came from immunoSEQ multiplex PCR; TCRdb stores just in-frame clones and leaves some out. The sample consists of 35,000 to 45,000 clones, roughly 82% of them appearing once. Trimming removed 4 bases from V and 0 bases from J, with 10 bases in between. Germline V gene lookup returns CDR1 MNHEY and CDR2 SVGAGI. The CDR3 contains 14 residues. The chain employs TRBV6-5 and TRBJ2-7, with TRBD1 as a possible D gene (5 bases). The specimen was CD4+ or CD8+ T cells sorted from blood, collected in a trial of the OX40 agonist ivuxolimab. This sequence was found in an adult with an advanced solid tumor such as melanoma, head and neck, liver or kidney cancer. The CDR3 sequence: CASSLQVLSYEQYF. CDR3 coding DNA: TGTGCCAGCAGTTTACAGGTCCTCTCCTACGAGCAGTACTTC.